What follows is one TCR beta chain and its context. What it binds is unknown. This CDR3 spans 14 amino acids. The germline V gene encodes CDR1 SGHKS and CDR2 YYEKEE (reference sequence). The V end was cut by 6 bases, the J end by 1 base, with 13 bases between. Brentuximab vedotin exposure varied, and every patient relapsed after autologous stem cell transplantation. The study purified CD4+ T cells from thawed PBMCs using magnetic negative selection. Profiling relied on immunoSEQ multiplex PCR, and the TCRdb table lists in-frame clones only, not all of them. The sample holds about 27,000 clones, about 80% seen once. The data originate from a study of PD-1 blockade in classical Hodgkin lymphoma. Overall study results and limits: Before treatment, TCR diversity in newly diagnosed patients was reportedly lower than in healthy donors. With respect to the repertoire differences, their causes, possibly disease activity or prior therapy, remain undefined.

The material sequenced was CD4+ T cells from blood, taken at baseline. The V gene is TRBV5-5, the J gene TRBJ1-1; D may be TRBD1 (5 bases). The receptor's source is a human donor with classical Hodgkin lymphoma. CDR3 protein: CASNPWRGNTEAFF. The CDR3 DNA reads TGTGCCAGCAATCCGTGGAGGGGGAACACTGAAGCTTTCTTT. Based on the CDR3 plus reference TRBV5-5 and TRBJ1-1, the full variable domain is DAGVTQSPTHLIKTRGQQVTLRCSPISGHKSVSWYQQVLGQGPQFIFQYYEKEERGRGNFPDRFSARQFPNYSSELNVNALLLGDSALYLCASNPWRGNTEAFFGQGTRLTVV.